A single sample gave rise to the 14 T cell receptor beta chains below, sequenced in a study of shared clonotypes between healthy human individuals. TCRdb keeps only in-frame clones here, not all; method: immunoSEQ multiplex PCR. The repertoire holds about 1,500,000 clones, with roughly 95% as singletons. The source material was naive CD4+ T cells sorted from blood. Subset defined: CD45RA+ positively selected. The receptors were gathered from a man aged 25-40 years in good health.

V usage is TRBV7-9 and J usage is TRBJ2-5, with 13 bases fitting TRBD2. The J call may be in error: the DNA end matches TRBJ2-7 better. The germline V gene has CDR1 SEHNR and CDR2 FQNEAQ (reference sequence). The CDR3 is 15 residues long. The CDR3 here is CASSLLAGGPGEQYF. The CDR3 coding sequence is TGTGCCAGCAGCCTACTAGCGGGAGGGCCGGGCGAGCAGTACTTC.

The chain recombines TRBV7-9 with TRBJ1-1; no firm D call. V was trimmed by 2 bases and J by 4 bases, leaving 14 bases between them. Germline V gives CDR1 SEHNR, CDR2 FQNEAQ (reference sequence). This CDR3 region has 15 residues. As DNA, the CDR3 is TGTGCCAGCAGCTTACGGAGGATGGAGGGCACTGAAGCTTTCTTT. This translates into CASSLRRMEGTEAFF.

The chain links TRBV13 to TRBJ2-2; 7 nucleotides line up with TRBD1. CDR3 size: 17 residues. The germline V gene has CDR1 PRHDT and CDR2 FYEKMQ (reference sequence). V shed 5 bases and J 15 bases; nucleotides not matched to a gene: 24. CDR3 DNA: TGTGCCAGCAGCGCATCCGGGACAGAATATACCCCATCCTGGGTGTTTTTT. This sequence encodes CASSASGTEYTPSWVFF.

The chain couples TRBV11-3 to TRBJ2-7, with D tentatively TRBD2 (5 bases). The germline gives CDR1 SGHNT, CDR2 YENEEA. V dropped 5 bases and J dropped 3 bases, with 20 bases sitting between them. There are 16 residues in the CDR3. CDR3 in amino acids: CASSPPRVAGDYEQYF. The CDR3 DNA follows: TGTGCCAGCAGCCCCCCGAGGGTTGCGGGCGACTACGAGCAGTACTTC.

This clone showed up just once. The chain couples TRBV13 to TRBJ2-1; TRBD2 agrees at 8 bases. There are 14 residues in the CDR3. From germline, CDR1 is PRHDT and CDR2 FYEKMQ (reference sequence). Trimming removed 4 bases from V and 5 bases from J; junction bases left unmatched: 4. CDR3 DNA sequence: TGTGCCAGCAGCTCCCGGGGGGGGGACAATGAGCAGTTCTTC. Amino acid sequence: CASSSRGGDNEQFF. Complete variable domain (other parts from reference TRBV13 and TRBJ2-1): AAGVIQSPRHLIKEKRETATLKCYPIPRHDTVYWYQQGPGQDPQFLISFYEKMQSDKGSIPDRFSAQQFSDYHSELNMSSLELGDSALYFCASSSRGGDNEQFFGPGTRLTVL.

The chain has TRBV5-5 and TRBJ2-5; a weak D match, TRBD2 (7 bases). There are 14 residues in the CDR3. The V and J ends lost 2 bases and 2 bases respectively, with 10 bases between them. The germline V gene has CDR1 SGHKS and CDR2 YYEKEE (reference sequence). The CDR3 DNA is TGTGCCAGCAGCTTAGGGGGGGCTCAAGAGACCCAGTACTTC. Translating it yields CASSLGGAQETQYF.

The CDR3 coding sequence is TGCGCCAGCAGCCAAGATCTCGGCGGAGGGGCCTACGAGCAGTACTTC. It translates to CASSQDLGGGAYEQYF. The chain carries TRBV4-3 and TRBJ2-7; weak D call: TRBD2 (6 bases). The germline CDR1 and CDR2 sequences are LGHNA and YSLEER. The CDR3 runs 16 residues. Between the trimmed V and J ends, which lost 0 bases and 2 bases, there was a span of 14 bases.

CDR3 DNA: TGTGCCAGCAGCCGTTGGACTAGCGGGAGGGCCCGCAACACCGGGGAGCTGTTTTTT. This gives the protein CASSRWTSGRARNTGELFF. The rearrangement joins TRBV9 to TRBJ2-2; 15 bases map to TRBD2. The CDR3 contains 19 residues. The trim removed 4 bases at V and 2 bases at J, leaving 9 bases unmatched. CDR1 and CDR2 (germline): SGDLS, YYNGEE.

This clone was counted once. This chain links TRBV6-6 with TRBJ2-1, with D possibly being TRBD2 (7 bases). Trimming left V 4 bases short and J 8 bases short, with 12 bases between. Germline-derived CDR1 and CDR2 are MNHNY and SVGAGI (reference sequence). The CDR3 is made up of 13 amino acids. The CDR3 region is CASSWRGGDEQFF. The CDR3 DNA reads as TGTGCCAGCAGTTGGAGGGGGGGCGATGAGCAGTTCTTC.

The chain is built from TRBV2 and TRBJ2-7, with 11 positions matching TRBD2. J gave up 2 bases and V 4 bases, and 4 bases lay outside the gene matches. The germline gives CDR1 SNHLY, CDR2 FYNNEI. The CDR3 is made up of 15 amino acids. The CDR3 reads CASSGGLAETYEQYF. CDR3 DNA sequence: TGTGCCAGCAGTGGGGGACTAGCGGAAACCTACGAGCAGTACTTC. The full variable domain, with the rest looked up from reference TRBV2 and TRBJ2-7, is EPEVTQTPSHQVTQMGQEVILRCVPISNHLYFYWYRQILGQKVEFLVSFYNNEISEKSEIFDDQFSVERPDGSNFTLKIRSTKLEDSAMYFCASSGGLAETYEQYFGPGTRLTVT.

V gene TRBV2 combines with J gene TRBJ2-7, with a possible D match to TRBD2 (5 bases). The V gene lost 3 bases and the J gene lost 3 bases, with 12 bases spanning the gap. CDR1 is SNHLY and CDR2 is FYNNEI in the germline V gene. CDR3 length: 14 amino acids. CDR3 loop: CASSDPAVVYEQYF. CDR3 sequence (DNA): TGTGCCAGCAGTGATCCAGCGGTGGTCTACGAGCAGTACTTC.

The chain combines TRBV5-1 with TRBJ1-1; maybe TRBD1 (6 bases). Trimming removed 6 bases from V and 0 bases from J, with 9 bases in between. CDR1 is SGHRS and CDR2 is YFSETQ in the germline V gene. This CDR3 comprises 13 residues. CDR3 nucleotide sequence: TGCGCCAGCACCGGGACATTGAACACTGAAGCTTTCTTT. Translating gives CASTGTLNTEAFF.

The CDR3 here is CASSYAGGINTEAFF. DNA for the CDR3: TGTGCCAGCAGTTACGCTGGGGGAATCAACACTGAAGCTTTCTTT. This chain uses TRBV6-5 with TRBJ1-1, with D possibly being TRBD1 (5 bases). This CDR3 region has 15 residues. Germline CDR1 reads MNHEY; CDR2 reads SVGAGI. With 2 bases removed from V and 2 bases from J, the gap between germline ends came to 12 bases.

The chain carries TRBV10-2 and TRBJ2-7; D gene ambiguous. The length of the CDR3 is 15 residues. V dropped 0 bases and J dropped 4 bases, with 13 bases sitting between them. Germline V lookup: CDR1 WSHSY, CDR2 SAAADI. The CDR3: CASSESTLSRYEQYF. The CDR3 DNA follows: TGCGCCAGCAGTGAGTCGACTCTTTCCCGATACGAGCAGTACTTC.